This TCR beta chain stems from a study of shared clonotypes between healthy human individuals. Generated by immunoSEQ multiplex PCR, the TCRdb table keeps only in-frame clones and is missing some. The table shows about 2.2 million clones, with about 92% occurring only once. As to this clone: Antigen: not known.

Naive CD8 cells comprised CD45RO-negative, CCR7-positively selected cells, excluding terminally differentiated effector memory CD45RA+ cells. Healthy HIV-negative adults without recent acute infections or vaccinations served as donors. The CDR3 length is 13 residues. The germline gives CDR1 MGHRA, CDR2 YSYEKL. Trimming took off 0 bases at V and 11 bases at J, with 13 bases between the two ends. Study-level findings and limits: Large depth notwithstanding, sorted-subset sequencing proved incomplete by rarefaction.

The chain joins TRBV4-1 to TRBJ1-1; D not certain. Source material: naive CD8+ T cells from PBMCs. The receptor comes from a man aged 18 to 30 in good health. Some clones in this sample may be carry-over from other donors' samples. The CDR3 reads CASSQDRRTAAFF. The CDR3 DNA follows: TGCGCCAGCAGCCAAGATCGTCGGACCGCGGCTTTCTTT.